This record covers a single T cell receptor beta chain. Authors' methods: Amplification with reference gene primers provided the estimates of nucleated cell counts. Sequencing was performed with immunoSEQ multiplex PCR; in TCRdb, only in-frame clones are kept and a portion is missing. V and J calls plus clone size are reproduced from that table; the DNA served to infer D and trimming. The data show under 95,000 clones, approximately 80% seen once. This CDR3 has 9 residues. V dropped 8 bases and J dropped 14 bases, with 12 bases sitting between them. This sample was taken from a study of blood T cell repertoires in COVID-19. Study details: Researchers got acute and convalescent COVID-19 samples from the United States, Italy and Spain.

This chain uses TRBV23-1 with TRBJ1-2; D gene unclear. TRBV23-1 is sorted into the ORF group, with uncertain function. This clonotype originated in an elderly woman with active or convalescent COVID-19. Sequencing used peripheral blood. CDR3 DNA sequence: TGCGCCAGCTGGAGTACCCCAACCTTC. It is translated as CASWSTPTF.